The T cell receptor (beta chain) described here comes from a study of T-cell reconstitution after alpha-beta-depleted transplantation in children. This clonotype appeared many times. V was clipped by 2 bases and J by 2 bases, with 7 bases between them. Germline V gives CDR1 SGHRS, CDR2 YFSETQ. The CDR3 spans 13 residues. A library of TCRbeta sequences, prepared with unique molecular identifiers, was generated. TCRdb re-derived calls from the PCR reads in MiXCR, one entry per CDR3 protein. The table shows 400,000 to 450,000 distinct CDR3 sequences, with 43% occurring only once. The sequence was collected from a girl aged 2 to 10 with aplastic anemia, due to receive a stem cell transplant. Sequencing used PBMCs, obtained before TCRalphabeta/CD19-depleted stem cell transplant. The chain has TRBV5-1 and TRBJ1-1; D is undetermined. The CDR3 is CASSFTENTEAFF. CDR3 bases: TGCGCCAGCAGCTTTACAGAAAACACTGAAGCTTTCTTT.